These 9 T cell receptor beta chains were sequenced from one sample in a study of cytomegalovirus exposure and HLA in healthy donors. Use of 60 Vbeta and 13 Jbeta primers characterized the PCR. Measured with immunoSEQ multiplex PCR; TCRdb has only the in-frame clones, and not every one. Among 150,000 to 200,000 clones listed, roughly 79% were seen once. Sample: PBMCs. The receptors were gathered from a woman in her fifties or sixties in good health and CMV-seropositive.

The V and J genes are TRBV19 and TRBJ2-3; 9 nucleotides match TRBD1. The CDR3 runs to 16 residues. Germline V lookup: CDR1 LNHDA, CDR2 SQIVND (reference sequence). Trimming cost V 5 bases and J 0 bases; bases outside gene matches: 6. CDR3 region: CASSRRGTGSTDTQYF. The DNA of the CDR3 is TGTGCCAGTAGTCGGCGGGGGACAGGGAGCACAGATACGCAGTATTTT.

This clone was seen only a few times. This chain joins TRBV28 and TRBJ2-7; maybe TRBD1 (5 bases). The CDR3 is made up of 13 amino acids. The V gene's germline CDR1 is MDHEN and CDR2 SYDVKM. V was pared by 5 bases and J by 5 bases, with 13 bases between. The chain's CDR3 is CASSIRGQDEQYF. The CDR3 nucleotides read TGTGCCAGCAGTATAAGAGGACAAGACGAGCAGTACTTC.

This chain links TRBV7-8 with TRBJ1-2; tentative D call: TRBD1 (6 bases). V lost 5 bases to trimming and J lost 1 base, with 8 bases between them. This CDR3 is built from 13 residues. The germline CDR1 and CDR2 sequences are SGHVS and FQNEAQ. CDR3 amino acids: CASSLDSNYGYTF. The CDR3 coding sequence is TGTGCCAGCAGCCTGGACAGTAACTATGGCTACACCTTC.

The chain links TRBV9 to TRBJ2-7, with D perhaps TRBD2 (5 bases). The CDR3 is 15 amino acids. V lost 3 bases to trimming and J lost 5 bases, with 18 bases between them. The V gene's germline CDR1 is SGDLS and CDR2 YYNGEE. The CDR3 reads CASSALGVWDDEQYF. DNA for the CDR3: TGTGCCAGCAGCGCCCTGGGAGTGTGGGATGACGAGCAGTACTTC.

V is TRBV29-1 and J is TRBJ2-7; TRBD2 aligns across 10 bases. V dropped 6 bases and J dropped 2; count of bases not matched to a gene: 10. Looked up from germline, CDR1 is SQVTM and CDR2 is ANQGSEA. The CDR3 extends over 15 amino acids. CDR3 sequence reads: CSVADLAGATYEQYF. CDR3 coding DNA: TGCAGCGTCGCTGACCTAGCGGGAGCCACCTACGAGCAGTACTTC.

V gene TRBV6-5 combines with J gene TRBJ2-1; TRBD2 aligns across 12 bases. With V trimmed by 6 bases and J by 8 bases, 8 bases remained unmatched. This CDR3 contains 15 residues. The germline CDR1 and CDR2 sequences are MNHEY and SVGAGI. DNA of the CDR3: TGTGCCAGCAGCTCGACTAGCGGGAGCTCCTATGAGCAGTTCTTC. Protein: CASSSTSGSSYEQFF.

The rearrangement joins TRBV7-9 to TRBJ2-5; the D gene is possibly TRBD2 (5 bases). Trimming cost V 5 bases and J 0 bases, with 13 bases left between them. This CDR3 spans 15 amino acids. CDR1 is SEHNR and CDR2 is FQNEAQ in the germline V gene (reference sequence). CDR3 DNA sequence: TGTGCCAGCAGCCAACTACGAGGGAACCAAGAGACCCAGTACTTC. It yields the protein CASSQLRGNQETQYF.

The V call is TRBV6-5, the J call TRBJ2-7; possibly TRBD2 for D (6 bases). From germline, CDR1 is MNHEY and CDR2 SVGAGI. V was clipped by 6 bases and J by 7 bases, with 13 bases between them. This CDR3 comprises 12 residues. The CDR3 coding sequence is TGTGCCAGCAGCTCTAGCGTAGGGGAGCAGTACTTC. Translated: CASSSSVGEQYF.

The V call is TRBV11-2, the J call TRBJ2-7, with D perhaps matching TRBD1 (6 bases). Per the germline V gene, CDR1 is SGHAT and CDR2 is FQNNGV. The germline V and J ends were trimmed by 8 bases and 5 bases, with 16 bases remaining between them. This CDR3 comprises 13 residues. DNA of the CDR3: TGTGCCAGCGCGCCGGGTGGGGGCAACGAGCAGTACTTC. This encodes CASAPGGGNEQYF.